This entry features one T cell receptor (beta chain) sequence. The antigen remains unidentified. Researchers took RNA transcripts and amplified TCR beta CDR3 regions from them. An opening RT-PCR round employed HTBI primers and preceded a second-round multiplex PCR. One entry per CDR3 protein results from TCRdb running MiXCR on the multiplex PCR reads. Seen here are about 500,000 distinct CDR3 sequences, approximately 15% observed once, and the top ten hold roughly 9.8%. CDR3 length: 15 amino acids. Trimming took 4 bases from V and 2 from J; bases not matched to a gene: 5. Germline V lookup: CDR1 LNHNV, CDR2 YYDKDF (reference sequence). This record belongs to a study of Graves' ophthalmopathy and Graves' hyperthyroidism. Regarding the study as a whole: Predictions made by the model for ophthalmopathy progression reached 70.59% sensitivity and 72% to 85% specificity.

With a duration under 3 months, ophthalmopathy in the donors showed moderate-to-severe activity, CAS ≥3 and NOSPECS ≥4. PBMCs were obtained from roughly 10 ml of fresh peripheral blood. This rearrangement joins TRBV15 to TRBJ2-7, with TRBD2 identical over 10 bases. The source is a woman aged 30 to 39 with Graves' ophthalmopathy. The sample consisted of blood. The CDR3 region has the DNA TGTGCCACCAGCATTTATACTAGCGGGGCCTACGAGCAGTACTTC. Its translation: CATSIYTSGAYEQYF.